The 5 T cell receptor beta chains in this list originate from one sample, sequenced in a study of T-cell reconstitution after alpha-beta-depleted transplantation in children. Researchers prepared the TCRbeta library using unique molecular identifiers, the study reports. TCRdb independently ran MiXCR on the PCR reads; one entry per CDR3 protein. The table lists approximately 350,000 distinct CDR3 sequences, about an eighth of them singletons. The starting material was PBMCs, obtained from the stem cell graft. These receptors were obtained from a human donor who donated a stem cell graft to a child with Fanconi anemia.

This clonotype was counted a few times. V gene TRBV27 combines with J gene TRBJ2-5, with TRBD2 matching 7 bases. The CDR3 has 16 residues. J gave up 1 base and V 2 bases, and 7 bases lay outside the gene matches. The germline gives CDR1 MNHEY, CDR2 SMNVEV (reference sequence). CDR3 amino acids: CASSLSPGGPQETQYF. The CDR3 DNA reads as TGTGCCAGCAGTTTAAGCCCGGGGGGACCCCAAGAGACCCAGTACTTC.

Ten or more counts support this clonotype. This chain uses TRBV7-8 with TRBJ1-5, with D uncertain. CDR3 length equals 13 residues. The V end was cut by 1 base, the J end by 7 bases, with 8 bases between. The germline V gene encodes CDR1 SGHVS and CDR2 FQNEAQ. The CDR3 loop is CASSLGVGQPQHF. For the CDR3, the DNA is TGTGCCAGCAGCTTAGGGGTCGGGCAGCCCCAGCATTTT. The full variable domain, rest sourced from reference TRBV7-8 and TRBJ1-5, is GAGVSQSPRYKVAKRGQDVALRCDPISGHVSLFWYQQALGQGPEFLTYFQNEAQLDKSGLPSDRFFAERPEGSVSTLKIQRTQQEDSAVYLCASSLGVGQPQHFGDGTRLSIL.

This clonotype came up many times. The chain employs TRBV2 and TRBJ1-2; D is undetermined. V lost 2 bases and J lost 2, with 6 bases in between. This CDR3 region has 13 residues. Germline V gene lookup returns CDR1 SNHLY and CDR2 FYNNEI. CDR3 region: CASSEQENYGYTF. CDR3 DNA: TGTGCCAGCAGTGAACAGGAGAACTATGGCTACACCTTC.

Only a few counts were recorded for this clonotype. The V and J genes are TRBV28 and TRBJ2-1; TRBD1 matches 7 bases. J gave up 4 bases and V 7 bases, and 4 bases lay outside the gene matches. This CDR3 is 13 amino acids long. Germline CDR1 reads MDHEN; CDR2 reads SYDVKM. The CDR3 DNA reads TGTGCCAGCAAAGGGGACAGTTACAATGAGCAGTTCTTC. It specifies CASKGDSYNEQFF. Drawing the rest from reference TRBV28 and TRBJ2-1, the complete variable domain is DVKVTQSSRYLVKRTGEKVFLECVQDMDHENMFWYRQDPGLGLRLIYFSYDVKMKEKGDIPEGYSVSREKKERFSLILESASTNQTSMYLCASKGDSYNEQFFGPGTRLTVL.

The V gene is TRBV4-3, the J gene TRBJ2-1; 8 bases agree with TRBD2. After removal of 0 bases from V and 8 bases from J, the junction contained 9 bases not matched to a gene. The CDR3 consists of 16 residues. Germline V CDR1 and CDR2: LGHNA, YSLEER. In DNA form, the CDR3 reads TGCGCCAGCAGCCAAGAACACGGGGGGGCCACGGATGAGCAGTTCTTC. It translates to CASSQEHGGATDEQFF.